The 11 T cell receptor beta chains presented below share a single source sample, sequenced in a study of cytomegalovirus exposure and HLA in healthy donors. PCR employed 60 Vbeta and 13 Jbeta primers. The table came from immunoSEQ multiplex PCR; TCRdb's copy has only in-frame clones and leaves some out. The sample yields 210,000 or so clones, over 70% seen once. Sequenced sample: PBMCs. The receptors were sampled from a man aged 25-45 years in good health and CMV-seronegative.

A note on this clone: Other DNA sequences in the same sample also yield this CDR3. The rearrangement uses TRBV7-9 and TRBJ1-1, with TRBD1 as a possible D gene (6 bases). The CDR3 totals 12 residues. The V end lost 4 bases, the J end lost 7 bases, and 10 bases lay between the germline ends. Germline assignment: CDR1 SEHNR and CDR2 FQNEAQ (reference sequence). The CDR3 is CASSSQGYEAFF. CDR3 nucleotides: TGTGCCAGCAGCTCACAGGGTTATGAAGCTTTCTTT.

Notes on this clone: At one of its ends the junction is not consistent with the germline gene, which may arise from a read error. This chain links TRBV4-1 with TRBJ2-7, with 12 bases aligning to TRBD2. Per germline, CDR1 MGHRA and CDR2 YSYEKL. This CDR3 contains 16 residues. The CDR3 nucleotides are TGTGCCAGCAGCACCCCGACTAGCGGGAGATTTTACGAGCAGTACTTC. Amino acid sequence: CASSTPTSGRFYEQYF.

The CDR3 sequence: CASSLVEESSYEQYF. Written as DNA, the CDR3 is TGTGCCAGCAGCTTAGTTGAGGAGAGCTCCTACGAGCAGTACTTC. The chain joins TRBV7-2 to TRBJ2-7; D is unresolved. The germline gives CDR1 SGHTA, CDR2 FQGNSA. V lost 1 base, J lost 0 bases, and 10 bases lay in between. CDR3 length: 15 amino acids.

The chain recombines TRBV5-8 with TRBJ2-5; 15 positions match TRBD2. This CDR3 is built from 19 residues. V lost 4 bases to trimming and J lost 4 bases; unmatched junction nucleotides: 14. The V gene's germline CDR1 is SGHTS and CDR2 YDEGEE. Written as DNA, the CDR3 is TGTGCCAGCAGCCCTGGGGACGGACTAGCGGGAGGGTATGGAGAGACCCAGTACTTC. The encoded protein is CASSPGDGLAGGYGETQYF.

The genes are TRBV7-6 and TRBJ2-5, with D perhaps TRBD1 (6 bases). The J call could be wrong; TRBJ2-7 is a better fit for the DNA end. The CDR3 is made up of 16 amino acids. Looked up from germline, CDR1 is SGHVS and CDR2 is FNYEAQ. In nucleotides, the CDR3 is TGTGCCAGCAGCCTCCACTCCAGGGGCCTCTCCTACGAGCAGTACTTC. It encodes CASSLHSRGLSYEQYF.

The rearrangement uses TRBV30 and TRBJ2-3, with D unresolved. Per the germline V gene, CDR1 is GTSNPN and CDR2 is SVGIG (reference sequence). Trimming removed 6 bases at V and 1 base at J, with 11 bases between. The CDR3 is made up of 13 amino acids. DNA for the CDR3: TGTGCCTGTCGGGTTGGTGGCACAGATACGCAGTATTTT. Encoded protein: CACRVGGTDTQYF.

The genes are TRBV28 and TRBJ2-7; weak D call: TRBD1 (7 bases). Germline CDR1 and CDR2: MDHEN and SYDVKM. Trimming removed 7 bases at V and 0 bases at J, with 22 bases between. This CDR3 has 17 residues. CDR3 DNA sequence: TGTGCCAGCATTGCACGGGGGACAGCCGCGATCTCCTACGAGCAGTACTTC. Its protein product is CASIARGTAAISYEQYF.

The chain recombines TRBV14 with TRBJ1-4; possibly TRBD1 for D (5 bases). This CDR3 contains 16 residues. CDR1 and CDR2 (germline): SGHDN, FVKESK. Trimming cost V 1 base and J 8 bases, with 17 bases left between them. As DNA, the CDR3 is TGTGCCAGCAGCCAAGGACTAATCCGGGACTCGGAAAAACTGTTTTTT. Amino acids: CASSQGLIRDSEKLFF. Supplemented by reference TRBV14 and TRBJ1-4, the full variable domain reads EAGVTQFPSHSVIEKGQTVTLRCDPISGHDNLYWYRRVMGKEIKFLLHFVKESKQDESGMPNNRFLAERTGGTYSTLKVQPAELEDSGVYFCASSQGLIRDSEKLFFGSGTQLSVL.

The J gene is TRBJ2-7, the V gene TRBV18; D call uncertain. The CDR3 is 14 amino acids. V gave up 0 bases and J gave up 4 bases, with 10 bases separating them. Germline V gene lookup returns CDR1 KGHSH and CDR2 LQKENI. The CDR3 nucleotides read TGTGCCAGCTCACCACCTTCGGGTGAGTACGAGCAGTACTTC. Its protein is CASSPPSGEYEQYF.

The J gene is TRBJ2-3, the V gene TRBV9, with 9 bases fitting TRBD2. Looked up from germline, CDR1 is SGDLS and CDR2 is YYNGEE. V was clipped by 2 bases and J by 6 bases; unmatched bases: 10. This CDR3 has 16 amino acids. The CDR3 sequence: CASSVRAGGAADTQYF. The CDR3 nucleotides are TGTGCCAGCAGCGTTCGAGCGGGGGGCGCAGCGGATACGCAGTATTTT.

The table lists this clone with a few counts. The V gene is TRBV28, the J gene TRBJ1-4, with a possible D match to TRBD1 (5 bases). The CDR3 is 13 amino acids. V lost 6 bases and J 12 bases, leaving 17 bases between the germline ends. Germline values: CDR1 MDHEN, CDR2 SYDVKM. CDR3 coding DNA: TGTGCCAGCAGCCTCTTTGATAAAGGGGAACTGTTTTTT. As protein: CASSLFDKGELFF.